This TCR beta chain was captured in a study of blood T cell repertoires in COVID-19. Across the study: The analysed material was cDNA or gDNA that came from T cells, B-cell-depleted T cells, or PBMCs.

Authors' data handling: From reference gene primer amplification, estimates of nucleated cell counts were derived. Some clones are missing from TCRdb's copy, which holds only in-frame ones; the method was immunoSEQ multiplex PCR. The V and J calls and clone size come from that table; D and trimming were worked out from the DNA. Found here are 240,000 or so clones, roughly 80% of them singletons; the top ten hold 3% to 4%. The sample was peripheral blood. This clonotype originated in a young woman with acute or convalescent COVID-19.

CDR3 DNA sequence: TGTGCCAGCAGCTTGGAAGGGGCTAATCAGCCCCAGCATTTT. Its translation is CASSLEGANQPQHF. The chain employs TRBV5-6 and TRBJ1-5; TRBD1 might be the D (5 bases). Germline assignment: CDR1 SGHDT and CDR2 YYEEEE. Trimming removed 0 bases from V and 4 bases from J, with 8 bases in between. The CDR3 is made up of 14 amino acids.